Listed below are T cell receptor beta chains from one sample, sequenced in a study of CD8+CD57+ T cells in acquired aplastic anemia. TCRdb passed the reads through MiXCR, listing each CDR3 protein once. The sample holds about 180,000 distinct CDR3 sequences, about three fifths seen once. The sample comprised sorted CD4+, CD8+, or CD8+CD57+ T cells (not recorded which) from PBMCs. The receptor source for this set is a human donor with aplastic anemia. Both conserved end residues are part of each CDR3. A D gene is named only where the DNA matches it firmly. Clone size is stated in some rows and not others, as once, few, many or a class when expanded.

v_call,d_call,j_call,clone_size,cdr3_aa,cdr3_nt
TRBV7-9,NA,TRBJ1-6,NA,CASSVGDAAPLHF,TGTGCCAGCAGCGTCGGTGACGCGGCGCCCCTCCACTTT
TRBV7-8,NA,TRBJ2-7,NA,CATGQGRVIREQYF,TGTGCCACCGGTCAGGGACGGGTAATACGCGAGCAGTACTTC
TRBV5-1,NA,TRBJ2-3,many,CASSLGGRAPDTQYF,TGCGCCAGCAGCTTGGGAGGCAGGGCCCCAGATACGCAGTATTTT
TRBV20-1,TRBD2,TRBJ2-1,many,CSALAGGPDEQFF,TGCAGTGCCCTTGCGGGGGGGCCCGATGAGCAGTTCTTC
TRBV7-7,NA,TRBJ1-1,NA,CASSQQVNTEAFF,TGTGCTAGCAGTCAACAGGTGAACACTGAAGCTTTCTTT
TRBV7-9,TRBD1,TRBJ2-7,NA,CASSAYRGPTYEQYF,TGTGCCAGCAGCGCCTACAGGGGGCCCACCTACGAGCAGTACTTC
TRBV25-1,NA,TRBJ1-4,few,CASSDQGRDEKLFF,TGTGCCAGCAGTGACCAGGGTCGGGATGAAAAACTGTTTTTT
TRBV7-2,TRBD1,TRBJ1-1,NA,CASSTGQGAGENTEAFF,TGTGCCAGCAGCACCGGACAGGGGGCAGGGGAAAACACTGAAGCTTTCTTT
TRBV15,TRBD1,TRBJ1-1,NA,CATSLPGTVNTEAFF,TGTGCCACCAGCCTTCCGGGGACAGTGAACACTGAAGCTTTCTTT
TRBV10-2,TRBD1,TRBJ1-2,NA,CASSDREHYGYTF,TGCGCCAGCAGCGACAGGGAACACTATGGCTACACCTTC
TRBV28,TRBD1,TRBJ1-5,NA,CASNNNRGRNQPQHF,TGTGCCAGCAACAACAACAGGGGGCGCAATCAGCCCCAGCATTTT
TRBV29-1,NA,TRBJ1-2,NA,CSVGREHTF,TGCAGCGTTGGCAGGGAACACACCTTC
TRBV24-1,NA,TRBJ2-3,many,CATSDSGRSTDTQYF,TGTGCCACCAGTGATTCGGGACGGAGCACAGATACGCAGTATTTT
TRBV9,NA,TRBJ2-1,NA,CASSAWGSNEQFF,TGTGCCAGCAGCGCCTGGGGGAGCAATGAGCAGTTCTTC
TRBV25-1,NA,TRBJ1-1,NA,CASSKSMNTEAFF,TGTGCCAGCAGTAAGAGCATGAACACTGAAGCTTTCTTT
TRBV5-8,NA,TRBJ1-1,many,CASSFMGAAEAFF,TGTGCCAGCAGCTTCATGGGGGCCGCTGAAGCTTTCTTT
TRBV7-2,NA,TRBJ2-4,many,CASSLGVQGHLAKNIQYF,TGTGCCAGCAGCTTAGGGGTCCAGGGGCATTTAGCCAAAAACATTCAGTACTTC
TRBV24-1,TRBD1,TRBJ2-1,NA,CATSVRGQGYNEQFF,TGTGCCACCAGTGTGAGAGGACAGGGGTACAATGAGCAGTTCTTC
TRBV10-3,NA,TRBJ2-7,NA,CAIGAGRYEQYF,TGTGCCATCGGGGCGGGACGCTACGAGCAGTACTTC
TRBV15,TRBD1,TRBJ2-7,NA,CATSRLTGFRHEQYF,TGTGCCACCAGCAGACTGACAGGGTTTAGGCACGAGCAGTACTTC
TRBV5-8,TRBD2,TRBJ2-5,NA,CASTFSGMGETQYF,TGTGCCAGCACCTTTAGCGGGATGGGGGAGACCCAGTACTTC
TRBV20-1,NA,TRBJ1-2,NA,CSASSKGAYGYTF,TGCAGTGCGTCCTCTAAAGGGGCCTATGGCTACACCTTC
TRBV6-4,NA,TRBJ2-7,NA,CAISEEQSEQYF,TGTGCCATCAGTGAGGAGCAGTCCGAGCAGTACTTC
TRBV2,TRBD1,TRBJ2-7,NA,CASSDAGGRYEQYF,TGTGCCAGCAGTGACGCAGGGGGTCGTTACGAGCAGTACTTC
TRBV24-1,TRBD2,TRBJ2-3,NA,CATSDISGGGDTQYF,TGTGCCACCAGTGATATTAGCGGGGGAGGGGATACGCAGTATTTT
TRBV7-3,TRBD2,TRBJ2-2,few,CASSLMLAGGPYTGELFF,TGTGCCAGCAGCTTAATGCTAGCGGGGGGGCCGTACACCGGGGAGCTGTTTTTT
TRBV12-3/TRBV12-4,NA,TRBJ1-1,many,CASSSWGSTEAFF,TGTGCCAGCAGTTCATGGGGTAGCACTGAAGCTTTCTTT
TRBV7-2,TRBD1,TRBJ1-6,NA,CASSLGRQGASSPLHF,TGTGCCAGCAGCTTAGGCCGGCAGGGGGCTAGCTCACCCCTCCACTTT
TRBV20-1,NA,TRBJ2-7,NA,CSARADQGYEQYF,TGCAGTGCTAGAGCGGACCAGGGCTACGAGCAGTACTTC
TRBV29-1,NA,TRBJ2-7,NA,CSVGGDSKPSYEQYF,TGCAGCGTTGGGGGTGACAGTAAGCCCTCCTACGAGCAGTACTTC
TRBV5-4,NA,TRBJ2-5,few,CASSSQLGGGETQYF,TGTGCCAGCAGCTCGCAGTTAGGGGGAGGAGAGACCCAGTACTTC
TRBV7-2,TRBD1,TRBJ1-2,NA,CASTMDRVGGYTF,TGTGCCAGCACCATGGACAGGGTCGGGGGCTACACCTTC
TRBV7-8,NA,TRBJ2-4,NA,CASSYGTLLNIQYF,TGTGCCAGCAGCTACGGGACGCTCTTAAACATTCAGTACTTC
TRBV20-1,NA,TRBJ1-4,NA,CSARADAGLNEKLFF,TGCAGTGCTAGAGCCGACGCGGGCCTGAATGAAAAACTGTTTTTT
TRBV24-1,TRBD1,TRBJ1-1,few,CATSDSTGVEAFF,TGTGCCACCAGTGATTCGACAGGGGTTGAAGCTTTCTTT
TRBV9,NA,TRBJ1-2,NA,CASSGPNSGNYGYTF,TGTGCCAGCAGCGGTCCCAATAGCGGGAACTATGGCTACACCTTC
TRBV10-3,TRBD1,TRBJ2-2,NA,CAVSPDRDTGELFF,TGTGCCGTATCCCCGGACAGGGACACCGGGGAGCTGTTTTTT
TRBV15,NA,TRBJ1-3,NA,CATSRDSLNTIYF,TGTGCCACCAGCAGAGATTCGTTGAACACCATATATTTT
TRBV15,NA,TRBJ2-2,few,CATGRQGGSGELFF,TGTGCCACCGGGCGGCAGGGTGGGTCCGGGGAGCTGTTTTTT
TRBV2,NA,TRBJ2-7,NA,CAWGELEPYEQYF,TGTGCCTGGGGTGAACTAGAACCCTACGAGCAGTACTTC
TRBV25-1,TRBD2,TRBJ2-3,NA,CAGGLQRSSGRADTQYF,TGTGCCGGCGGCCTACAGCGCTCTAGCGGGAGGGCAGATACGCAGTATTTT
TRBV7-9,NA,TRBJ2-3,NA,CASSPTGAITDTQYF,TGTGCCAGCAGCCCGACAGGAGCTATCACAGATACGCAGTATTTT
TRBV10-3,TRBD2,TRBJ2-4,NA,CAISESAGGTKNIQYF,TGTGCCATCAGTGAGTCCGCGGGGGGGACCAAAAACATTCAGTACTTC
TRBV7-9,TRBD1,TRBJ2-7,many,CASSFPDRGEQYF,TGTGCCAGCAGCTTCCCGGACAGGGGCGAGCAGTACTTC
TRBV2,TRBD2,TRBJ2-5,NA,CASWLAESKETQYF,TGTGCCAGCTGGCTAGCGGAGTCTAAAGAGACCCAGTACTTC
TRBV7-3,TRBD1,TRBJ2-3,NA,CASSFTGTGTRSGQYF,TGCGCCAGCAGCTTCACCGGGACAGGGACTCGGTCGGGGCAGTATTTT
TRBV12-5,TRBD1,TRBJ1-5,NA,CASGVTGFQPQHF,TGTGCTAGTGGGGTGACAGGGTTCCAGCCCCAGCATTTT
TRBV7-2,TRBD1,TRBJ1-1,few,CASSRTGFTEAFF,TGTGCCAGCAGCCGGACAGGTTTCACTGAAGCTTTCTTT
TRBV7-9,NA,TRBJ1-2,many,CASSQRGANYGYTF,TGTGCCAGCAGCCAGCGTGGAGCTAACTATGGCTACACCTTC
TRBV10-3,TRBD2,TRBJ2-7,NA,CAISATSGENEQYF,TGTGCCATCAGTGCCACTAGCGGGGAGAACGAGCAGTACTTC
TRBV19,NA,TRBJ2-1,NA,CASSIGNSYNEQFF,TGTGCCAGTAGTATAGGGAACTCCTACAATGAGCAGTTCTTC
TRBV27,TRBD1,TRBJ1-2,NA,CASSLWGGTGGDGYTF,TGTGCCAGCAGTTTATGGGGGGGGACAGGGGGCGATGGCTACACCTTC
TRBV7-9,TRBD2,TRBJ2-1,NA,CASSLDSGDVQFF,TGTGCCAGCAGCTTAGACAGCGGGGATGTGCAGTTCTTC
TRBV7-8,TRBD1,TRBJ1-1,NA,CASSLAQGTTEAFF,TGTGCCAGCAGCTTAGCACAGGGGACCACTGAAGCTTTCTTT
TRBV7-2,TRBD1,TRBJ2-7,NA,CASSSIRDSSYEQYF,TGTGCCAGCAGCTCCATTCGGGACAGCTCCTACGAGCAGTACTTC
TRBV7-9,TRBD1,TRBJ1-1,NA,CASSFRDSGLSFF,TGTGCCAGCAGCTTTAGGGACAGTGGCCTCAGCTTCTTT
TRBV2,TRBD1,TRBJ2-7,NA,CASSGTGESYEQYF,TGTGCCAGCAGTGGGACAGGGGAATCCTACGAGCAGTACTTC
TRBV7-3,TRBD1,TRBJ1-1,NA,CASSTGGGTEAFF,TGTGCCAGCAGCACAGGGGGTGGCACTGAAGCTTTCTTT
TRBV19,NA,TRBJ1-1,many,CASRAGAVTEAFF,TGTGCCAGTAGAGCGGGCGCGGTGACTGAAGCTTTCTTT
TRBV24-1,TRBD1,TRBJ1-2,NA,CATSGGTGTGSTYGYTF,TGTGCCACCAGTGGCGGGACAGGGACTGGGTCTACCTATGGCTACACCTTC